This record looks at one TCR beta chain sequence and its context. The antigen is unknown. Assayed TCR templates numbered 80,000 to 100,000 for each sample. Repertoires were generated with immunoSEQ multiplex PCR, while TCRdb's copy carries only in-frame clones and drops some. This sample has about 120,000 clones; just under 95% occur once, and the top ten carry approximately 1.2%. CDR1 SGHRS and CDR2 YFSETQ come from the germline V gene. CDR3 length equals 16 residues. With V trimmed by 4 bases and J by 0 bases, 5 bases remained unmatched. The source of the sample is a study of siplizumab effects on memory and regulatory T cells. Overall study results and limits: Versus more than 25% in controls, the mappable alloreactive CD4+ clones averaged approximately 64% Treg-derived with siplizumab. A significant reduction in alloreactive sequences traceable to unstimulated CD4+ memory cells was produced by siplizumab. Greater diversity than memory cells seemed evident in naive T cells, which also appeared to be major alloresponse contributors.

The clonotype comes from a human donor in good health. Sequencing was performed on CD4+ T cells sorted from blood. The chain uses TRBV5-1 and TRBJ2-2, with 8 positions matching TRBD2. The CDR3: CASSTPSGSNTGELFF. The CDR3 DNA sequence: TGCGCCAGCAGCACCCCTAGCGGGTCGAACACCGGGGAGCTGTTTTTT.